This T cell receptor (beta chain) derives from a study of shared clonotypes between healthy human individuals (TCRdb year 2020). At the level of the whole study: The cohort included three men and a couple of women between 18 and 49 years of age. To estimate repertoire size and how much clonotype sharing occurs between individuals, the study deeply sequenced the blood TCR repertoires of about 5 healthy adults. Each donor's leukapheresis produced roughly between roughly 0.9 and 9 billion PBMCs. Libraries were prepared and TCR repertoires were sequenced by different laboratories using diverse techniques, in order to increase sequencing depth and limit assay-specific biases. For each donor, CD4 naive and CD4 memory were each given three plates, CD8 naive was given two plates, and CD8 memory was given one plate.

The investigation overall reported the following: When a handful of donors were compared, the shared fraction of clonotypes was 5% to 6.5% for naive CD4, roughly 3.4% for naive CD8, roughly 2.5% for memory CD4, and 0.35% to 0.4% for memory CD8. Based on pairwise subsampling, the degree of clonotype sharing among donors was expected to be affected by sequencing depth. Because the study included a small number of donors, the genetic and exposure-history diversity represented was limited. Estimated clonotype richness was generally larger for naive than for memory subsets. Clonotypes shared by all four sorted-subset donors showed higher generation probabilities than non-shared clonotypes. Sampling was restricted to blood, and TCR repertoires in tissue are likely to differ from TCR repertoires in blood. Incomplete sequencing was indicated by rarefaction of sorted-subset datasets, despite the large sequencing depth.

This clone was counted between two and nine times. Its antigen specificity is not known. Qualities for individual bases were not recorded, and no much larger clone is one base off. For CDR1 and CDR2, the germline V gene lists SGDLS and YYNGEE. V lost 0 bases and J lost 5 bases; the stretch between them is 8 bases long. CDR3 length: 13 amino acids, cysteine to phenylalanine. Solely the CDR3 DNA is kept, with 39 bases framed from the first base. Using the deep immunoSEQ assay, TCR CDR3 regions were amplified from genomic DNA by multiplex PCR. For each cell subset, the extracted genomic DNA was distributed evenly across all wells of several immunoSEQ 96-well plates, and each plate served as one replicate. For sorted subsets, roughly 200 ng of genomic DNA, equivalent to 30,000 or so T cell genomes, went into each replicate PCR. The purified libraries were quantified using a Qubit 3.0 fluorometer, sized with a Bioanalyzer 2100, and then quantified again using the KAPA Library Quantification kit. Each immunoSEQ 96-well plate was sequenced on its own single-read 150-cycle Illumina NextSeq 550 flow cell. The study's processing was this. Because the immunoSEQ output held only junctional sequences and lacked quality scores, the filtering could not match the filtering applied to full-length reads. Sequences were annotated with PyIR, a Python wrapper for IgBLAST v1.9, using IMGT germline references to assign V/J genes and CDR3. Reads with weak V/J assignments (E-value above 1e-6), missing CDR3, stop codons, out-of-frame junctions, or ambiguous translated residues were removed. V3J clonotypes were defined as sequences sharing the same inferred V gene, J gene, and CDR3 amino acid sequence. Percentage overlap between repertoires was computed as shared unique clonotypes divided by the size of the smaller repertoire. RTK rarefaction, the Chao1 estimator, and Recon v2.1 estimates of unobserved clonotypes were used to assess repertoire richness. For all TCRbeta clonotypes obtained by the gDNA method from a handful of donors, generation probabilities were computed with OLGA. The table was pulled from immuneACCESS by TCRdb, which kept in-frame rearrangements only. Such tables lose some clones; where checked, under half of the loss comes from unresolved V genes, and the rest has no known cause. V and J calls plus clone size are reproduced from that table; the DNA served to infer D and trimming. The sample table contains 2,500,000 or so clones; only one count was recorded for 85% to 95% of them. Around 0.15% of the sample lies in the top ten.

The donors were healthy, HIV-negative adults with no recently reported acute infections or vaccinations. All donors were Caucasian adults living in Nashville, Tennessee, USA. CD4+ T cells were enriched through magnetic negative selection, after which naive cells were positively selected on CD45RA and the remaining negative fraction served as the memory subset. Blood was collected by leukapheresis, and PBMCs were isolated by Ficoll-Histopaque density gradient centrifugation and then cryopreserved in liquid nitrogen vapor phase. Analytical flow cytometry was used to check the purity and quantity of each magnetically sorted T cell population. Genomic DNA was isolated from each sorted fraction and quantified by UV absorbance on a Nanodrop 2000c.

This TCR came from a man younger than 35 in good health. The sample consisted of naive CD4+ T cells sorted from blood. Interpreted using the paper, the cell subset or site label stands for: CD45RA+ positively selected. This chain is built from TRBV9 and TRBJ1-1; the D gene identity is not certain. The nucleotide sequence reads TGTGCCAGCAGCGTAGATCTAACAACTGAAGCTTTCTTT. It specifies CASSVDLTTEAFF.